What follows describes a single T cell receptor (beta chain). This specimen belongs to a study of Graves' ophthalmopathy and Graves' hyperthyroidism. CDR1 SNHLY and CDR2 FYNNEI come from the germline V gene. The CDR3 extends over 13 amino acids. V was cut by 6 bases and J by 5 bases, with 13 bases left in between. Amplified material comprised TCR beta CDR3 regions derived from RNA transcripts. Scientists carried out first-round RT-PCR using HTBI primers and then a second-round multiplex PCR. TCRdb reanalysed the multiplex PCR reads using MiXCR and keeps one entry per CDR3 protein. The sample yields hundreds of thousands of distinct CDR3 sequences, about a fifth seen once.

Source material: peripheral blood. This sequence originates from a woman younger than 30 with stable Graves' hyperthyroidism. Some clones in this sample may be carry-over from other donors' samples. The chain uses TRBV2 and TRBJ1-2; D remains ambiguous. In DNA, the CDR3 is TGTGCCAGCAGCACTACAAGGGATTATGGCTACACCTTC. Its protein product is CASSTTRDYGYTF.